This note documents a single T cell receptor beta chain sequence. The table came from immunoSEQ multiplex PCR; TCRdb's copy has only in-frame clones and leaves some out. This sample has around 300,000 clones, with approximately 85% found just once. The V segment lost 1 base and the J segment 6 bases; nucleotides outside the gene matches: 7. The length of the CDR3 is 16 residues. Per germline, CDR1 MGHRA and CDR2 YSYEKL. This specimen belongs to a study of blood T cell repertoires in COVID-19. The sample taken for sequencing was peripheral blood. The chain carries TRBV4-1 and TRBJ2-7; 12 nucleotides agree with TRBD2. The clonotype originates from a woman aged 70 to 79 with acute or convalescent COVID-19. The CDR3 region has the DNA TGCGCCAGCAGCCAAGTAGGGAGACTAGCGGGGGCCGAGCAGTACTTC. The encoded protein is CASSQVGRLAGAEQYF.